Below, 9 T cell receptor beta chains from the same sample are listed, as sequenced in a study of T cells in Graves' hyperthyroidism and ophthalmopathy. Researchers took RNA transcripts and amplified the TCR beta CDR3 regions from them. A set of HTBI primers served as the primers for a first-round RT-PCR of the TCR CDR3. TCRdb called the multiplex PCR reads again in MiXCR, with one record for every CDR3 protein. This repertoire shows some 300,000 distinct CDR3 sequences, less than 15% found once; its top ten account for almost 8%. Sequenced material: blood. The receptors originated from a woman under 40 with Graves' hyperthyroidism that later progressed to Graves' ophthalmopathy.

At least ten counts were recorded for this clonotype. The chain links TRBV7-8 to TRBJ2-1; TRBD2 matches at 13 bases. The germline V gene has CDR1 SGHVS and CDR2 FQNEAQ. There are 17 residues in the CDR3. Trimming at V came to 6 bases and at J to 3 bases, leaving 8 bases not matched to a gene. DNA for the CDR3: TGTGCCAGCAGACTAGCGGGAGGGCCTGGTGACTACAATGAGCAGTTCTTC. It yields the protein CASRLAGGPGDYNEQFF.

This clonotype was seen a single time. The CDR3 sequence: CASSSEQNTGELFF. CDR3 sequence (DNA): TGTGCCAGCAGCAGCGAACAGAACACCGGGGAGCTGTTTTTT. This chain connects TRBV6-4 to TRBJ2-2; D gene uncertain. Looked up from germline, CDR1 is MRHNA and CDR2 is SNTAGT. V lost 6 bases and J 1 base, leaving 9 bases between the germline ends. The CDR3 spans 14 residues.

Comment on this clonotype: A clone one base away is much larger, so this may be a read error. The V call is TRBV4-1, the J call TRBJ2-1; possible D gene TRBD2, 5 bases. The V and J ends lost 0 bases and 10 bases respectively, with 16 bases between them. This CDR3 has 15 amino acids. Germline-derived CDR1 and CDR2 are MGHRA and YSYEKL. The CDR3 sequence: CASSQDGGAPREQFF. The DNA of the CDR3 is TGCGCCAGCAGCCAAGACGGAGGCGCCCCGCGGGAGCAGTTCTTC.

This clonotype was seen a few times. This rearrangement joins TRBV19 to TRBJ2-7; a possible D gene is TRBD2 (6 bases). The CDR3 length is 15 residues. CDR1 and CDR2 (germline): LNHDA, SQIVND (reference sequence). Trimming removed 0 bases at V and 1 base at J, with 10 bases between. The CDR3 coding sequence is TGTGCCAGTAGTATAGACCGGGAGCAATCCTACGAGCAGTACTTC. Translation: CASSIDREQSYEQYF.

This clonotype occurred a few times. The V gene is TRBV15, the J gene TRBJ2-7; 9 bases match TRBD2. Unmatched junction bases numbered 8, after V lost 4 bases and J lost 1 base. Germline V gives CDR1 LNHNV, CDR2 YYDKDF (reference sequence). This CDR3 is 16 amino acids long. CDR3 in DNA: TGTGCCACCAGCAACCCGATAGCGGGAGCGTCCTACGAGCAGTACTTC. This gives the protein CATSNPIAGASYEQYF.

Concerning this clonotype itself: Its ends do not fully match the called genes, so a read error is possible. The CDR3 spells CASLTKEGAPSPTNQPRHF. The CDR3 nucleotides read TGTGCCAGCCTTACGAAGGAGGGGGCTCCCAGTCCAACCAATCAGCCCCGGCATTTT. The rearrangement joins TRBV6-1 to TRBJ1-5; the match to TRBD1 covers 7 bases. CDR1 and CDR2 (germline): MNHNS, SASEGT. CDR3 length: 19 amino acids.

This clonotype has at least ten counts. V usage is TRBV20-1 and J usage is TRBJ2-7; D might be TRBD2 (6 bases). CDR3 size: 13 residues. Germline CDR1 reads DFQATT; CDR2 reads SNEGSKA (reference sequence). The V end was cut by 1 base, the J end by 7 bases, with 14 bases between. The CDR3 DNA reads TGCAGTGCTAGAGCCGGGAGTTGGATGGAGCAGTACTTC. Protein sequence: CSARAGSWMEQYF.

This clonotype was observed at least ten times. This chain uses TRBV5-1 with TRBJ2-1; D might be TRBD2 (5 bases). V was pared by 4 bases and J by 0 bases, with 11 bases between. This CDR3 is 15 amino acids long. The V gene's germline CDR1 is SGHRS and CDR2 YFSETQ. CDR3 DNA sequence: TGCGCCAGCAGCAAAGCGGTGAGCTCCTACAATGAGCAGTTCTTC. It encodes CASSKAVSSYNEQFF.

This clonotype was detected only a few times. The chain is built from TRBV6-1 and TRBJ2-7; 8 bases map to TRBD1. V shed 3 bases and J 4 bases; nucleotides not matched to a gene: 2. Germline values: CDR1 MNHNS, CDR2 SASEGT. There are 13 residues in the CDR3. This chain's CDR3 is CASSEDREYEQYF. The CDR3 DNA reads TGTGCCAGCAGTGAGGACAGGGAATACGAGCAGTACTTC.